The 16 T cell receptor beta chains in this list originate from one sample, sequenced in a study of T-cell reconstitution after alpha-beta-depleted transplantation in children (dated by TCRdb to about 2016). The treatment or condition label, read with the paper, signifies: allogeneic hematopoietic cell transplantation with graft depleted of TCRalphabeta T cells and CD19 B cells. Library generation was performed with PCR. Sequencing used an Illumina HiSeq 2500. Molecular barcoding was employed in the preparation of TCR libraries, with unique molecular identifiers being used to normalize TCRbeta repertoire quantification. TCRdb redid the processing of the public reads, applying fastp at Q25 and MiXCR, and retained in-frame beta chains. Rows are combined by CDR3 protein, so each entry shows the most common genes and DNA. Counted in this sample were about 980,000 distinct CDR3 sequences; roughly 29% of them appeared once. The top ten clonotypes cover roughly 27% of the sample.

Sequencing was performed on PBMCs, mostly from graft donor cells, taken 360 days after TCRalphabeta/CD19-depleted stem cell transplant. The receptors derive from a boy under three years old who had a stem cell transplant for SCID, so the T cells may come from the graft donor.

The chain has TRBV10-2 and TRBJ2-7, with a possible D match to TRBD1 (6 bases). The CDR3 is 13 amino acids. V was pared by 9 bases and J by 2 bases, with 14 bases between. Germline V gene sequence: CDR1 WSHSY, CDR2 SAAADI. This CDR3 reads CASRGFGAYEQYF. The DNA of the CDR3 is TGCGCCAGTAGGGGGTTTGGGGCCTACGAGCAGTACTTC.

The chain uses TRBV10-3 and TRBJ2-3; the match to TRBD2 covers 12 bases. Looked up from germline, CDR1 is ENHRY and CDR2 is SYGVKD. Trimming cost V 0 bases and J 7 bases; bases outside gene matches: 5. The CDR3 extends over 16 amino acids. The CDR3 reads CAISESGGLAGNTQYF. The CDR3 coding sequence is TGTGCCATCAGTGAGTCGGGTGGACTAGCGGGGAATACGCAGTATTTT.

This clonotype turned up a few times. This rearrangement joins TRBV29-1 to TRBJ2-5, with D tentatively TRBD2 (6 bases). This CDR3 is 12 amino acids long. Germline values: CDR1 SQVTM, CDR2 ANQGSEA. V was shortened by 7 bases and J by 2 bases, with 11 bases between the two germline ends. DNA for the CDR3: TGCAGCGCCAAAGGACTACAAGAGACCCAGTACTTC. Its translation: CSAKGLQETQYF. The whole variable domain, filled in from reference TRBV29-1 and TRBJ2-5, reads SAVISQKPSRDICQRGTSLTIQCQVDSQVTMMFWYRQQPGQSLTLIATANQGSEATYESGFVIDKFPISRPNLTFSTLTVSNMSPEDSSIYLCSAKGLQETQYFGPGTRLLVL.

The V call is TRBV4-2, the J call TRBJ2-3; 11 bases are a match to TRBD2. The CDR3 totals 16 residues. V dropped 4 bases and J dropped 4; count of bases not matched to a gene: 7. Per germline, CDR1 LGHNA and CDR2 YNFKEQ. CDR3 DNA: TGTGCCAGCAGCCTTAGCGGGGGGGCCTTCCCAGATACGCAGTATTTT. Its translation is CASSLSGGAFPDTQYF.

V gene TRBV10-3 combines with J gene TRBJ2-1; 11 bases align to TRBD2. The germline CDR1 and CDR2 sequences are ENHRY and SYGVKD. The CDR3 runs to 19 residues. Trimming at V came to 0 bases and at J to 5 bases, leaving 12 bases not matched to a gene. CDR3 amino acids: CAISESLYRTSGYHNEQFF. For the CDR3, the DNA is TGTGCCATCAGTGAGTCCCTGTATCGGACTAGCGGGTACCACAATGAGCAGTTCTTC.

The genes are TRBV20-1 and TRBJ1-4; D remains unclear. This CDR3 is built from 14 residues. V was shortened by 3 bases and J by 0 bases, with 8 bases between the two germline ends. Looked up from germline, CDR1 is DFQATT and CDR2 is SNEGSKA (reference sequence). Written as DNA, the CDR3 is TGCAGTGCTAGTGGACCTCCAACTAATGAAAAACTGTTTTTT. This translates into CSASGPPTNEKLFF.

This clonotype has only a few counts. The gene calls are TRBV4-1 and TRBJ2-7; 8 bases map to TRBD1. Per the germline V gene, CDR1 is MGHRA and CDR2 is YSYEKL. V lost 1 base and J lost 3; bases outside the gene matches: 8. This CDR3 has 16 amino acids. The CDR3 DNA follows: TGCGCCAGCAGCCAAGCCGGACAGGGTGAGGTCTACGAGCAGTACTTC. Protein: CASSQAGQGEVYEQYF.

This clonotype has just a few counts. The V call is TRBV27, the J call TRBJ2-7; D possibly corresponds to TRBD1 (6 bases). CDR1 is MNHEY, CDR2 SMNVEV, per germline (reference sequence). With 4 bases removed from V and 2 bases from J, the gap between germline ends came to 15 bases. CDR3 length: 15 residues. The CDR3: CASSSPGAGTYEQYF. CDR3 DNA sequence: TGTGCCAGCAGTTCCCCAGGGGCAGGGACCTACGAGCAGTACTTC.

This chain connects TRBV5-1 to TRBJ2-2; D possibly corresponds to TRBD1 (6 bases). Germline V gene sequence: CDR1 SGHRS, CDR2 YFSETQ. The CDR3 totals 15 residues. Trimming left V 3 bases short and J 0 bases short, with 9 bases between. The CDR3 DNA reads TGCGCCAGCAGCTCCGGACAGTCGAACACCGGGGAGCTGTTTTTT. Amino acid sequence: CASSSGQSNTGELFF. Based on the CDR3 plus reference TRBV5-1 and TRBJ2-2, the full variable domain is KAGVTQTPRYLIKTRGQQVTLSCSPISGHRSVSWYQQTPGQGLQFLFEYFSETQRNKGNFPGRFSGRQFSNSRSEMNVSTLELGDSALYLCASSSGQSNTGELFFGEGSRLTVL.

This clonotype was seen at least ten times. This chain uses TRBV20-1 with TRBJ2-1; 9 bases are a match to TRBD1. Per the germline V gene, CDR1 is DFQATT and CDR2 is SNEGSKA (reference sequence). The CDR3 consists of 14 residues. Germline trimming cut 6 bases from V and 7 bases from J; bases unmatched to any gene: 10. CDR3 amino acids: CSAPPWDRANEQFF. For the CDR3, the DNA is TGCAGTGCCCCCCCATGGGACAGGGCAAATGAGCAGTTCTTC.

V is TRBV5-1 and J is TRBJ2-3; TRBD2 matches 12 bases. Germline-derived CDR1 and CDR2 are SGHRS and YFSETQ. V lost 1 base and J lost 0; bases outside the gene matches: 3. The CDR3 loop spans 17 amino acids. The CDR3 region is CASSLLAGGLSTDTQYF. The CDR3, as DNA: TGCGCCAGCAGCTTGCTAGCGGGGGGGCTAAGCACAGATACGCAGTATTTT.

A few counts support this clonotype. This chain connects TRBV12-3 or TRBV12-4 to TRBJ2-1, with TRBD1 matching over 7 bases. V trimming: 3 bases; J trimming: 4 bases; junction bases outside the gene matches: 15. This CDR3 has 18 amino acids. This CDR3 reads CASSLGQTLSPPYNEQFF. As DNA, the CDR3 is TGTGCCAGCAGTTTGGGACAGACCCTTTCCCCTCCTTACAATGAGCAGTTCTTC.

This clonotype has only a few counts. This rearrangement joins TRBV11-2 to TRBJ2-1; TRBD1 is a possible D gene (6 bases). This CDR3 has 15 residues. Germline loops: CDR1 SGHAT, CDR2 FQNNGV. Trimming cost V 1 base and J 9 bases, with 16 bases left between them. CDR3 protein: CASSLVNRVGGEQFF. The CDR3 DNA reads TGTGCCAGCAGCTTAGTTAACAGGGTTGGGGGTGAGCAGTTCTTC.

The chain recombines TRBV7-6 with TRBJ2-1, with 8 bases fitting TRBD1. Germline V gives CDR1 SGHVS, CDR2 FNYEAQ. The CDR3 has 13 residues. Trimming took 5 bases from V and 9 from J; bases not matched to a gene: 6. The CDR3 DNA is TGTGCCAGCAGCGCGACAGGGGAAGCTGAGCAGTTCTTC. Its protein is CASSATGEAEQFF.

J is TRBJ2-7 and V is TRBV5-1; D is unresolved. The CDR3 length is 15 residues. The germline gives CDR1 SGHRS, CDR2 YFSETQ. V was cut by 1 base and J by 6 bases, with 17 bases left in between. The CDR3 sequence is CASSLTPQTLFEQYF. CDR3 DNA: TGCGCCAGCAGCTTGACCCCACAAACGCTGTTCGAGCAGTACTTC.

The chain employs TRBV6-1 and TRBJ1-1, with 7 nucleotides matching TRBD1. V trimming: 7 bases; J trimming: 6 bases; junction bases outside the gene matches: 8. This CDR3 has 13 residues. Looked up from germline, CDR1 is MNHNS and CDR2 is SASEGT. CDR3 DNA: TGTGCCAGCACCCAACAGGGGAAACCTGAAGCTTTCTTT. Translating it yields CASTQQGKPEAFF.